A single sample gave rise to the 16 T cell receptor beta chains below, sequenced in a study of cytomegalovirus exposure and HLA in healthy donors. Some clones are missing from TCRdb's copy, which holds only in-frame ones; the method was immunoSEQ multiplex PCR. This sample carries some 100,000 clones, more than 70% of them seen once, and the ten largest clones take about 2.1%. Sequenced material: PBMCs. The receptors come from a woman between 18 and 30 years old in good health and CMV-seronegative.

CDR3 amino acids: CAWSVTGTGKTQYF. The CDR3 bases are TGTGCCTGGAGTGTCACCGGGACAGGGAAGACCCAGTACTTC. This sequence joins TRBV30 and TRBJ2-5, with TRBD1 identical over 9 bases. With V trimmed by 0 bases and J by 6 bases, 5 bases remained unmatched. The CDR3 is 14 amino acids. The germline CDR1 and CDR2 sequences are GTSNPN and SVGIG (reference sequence). The entire variable domain, with the rest obtained from reference TRBV30 and TRBJ2-5, is as follows: SQTIHQWPATLVQPVGSPLSLECTVEGTSNPNLYWYRQAAGRGLQLLFYSVGIGQISSEVPQNLSASRPQDRQFILSSKKLLLSDSGFYLCAWSVTGTGKTQYFGPGTRLLVL.

This clone was observed a handful of times. The rearrangement links TRBV4-2 to TRBJ1-2; no firm D call. V was shortened by 1 base and J by 4 bases, with 10 bases between the two germline ends. This CDR3 contains 14 residues. Germline V lookup: CDR1 LGHNA, CDR2 YNFKEQ. Here the CDR3 DNA reads TGTGCCAGCAGCCAAGTTTGGGGAGGCTATGGCTACACCTTC. Residues: CASSQVWGGYGYTF.

This chain joins TRBV19 and TRBJ1-5; maybe TRBD1 (5 bases). Germline V gives CDR1 LNHDA, CDR2 SQIVND (reference sequence). There are 13 residues in the CDR3. V was cut by 5 bases and J by 4 bases, with 9 bases left in between. CDR3 in amino acids: CASSQPGNQPQHF. The CDR3 DNA follows: TGTGCCAGTAGTCAACCAGGGAATCAGCCCCAGCATTTT.

This sequence joins TRBV7-9 and TRBJ1-5; D not resolved. V was cut by 5 bases and J by 2 bases, with 10 bases left in between. Per the germline V gene, CDR1 is SEHNR and CDR2 is FQNEAQ (reference sequence). This CDR3 is 14 amino acids long. CDR3: CASSQDAGNQPQHF. CDR3 nucleotide sequence: TGTGCCAGCAGCCAGGATGCAGGCAATCAGCCCCAGCATTTT.

The rearrangement uses TRBV29-1 and TRBJ2-3, with 12 nucleotides matching TRBD2. Germline lookup yields CDR1 SQVTM and CDR2 ANQGSEA. The length of the CDR3 is 13 residues. The V gene end was trimmed by 7 bases and the J gene end by 4 bases; junction bases not matched to a gene: 3. Here the CDR3 DNA reads TGCAGCGAGCGACTAGCGGGGGCAGATACGCAGTATTTT. Translated, it gives CSERLAGADTQYF.

The count of this clone is one. This chain links TRBV7-3 with TRBJ2-2; TRBD2 matches at 8 bases. The CDR3 has 19 amino acids. V lost 2 bases, J lost 1 base, and 12 bases stayed unmatched. Per germline, CDR1 SGHTA and CDR2 FQGTGA. CDR3 DNA: TGTGCCAGCAGCTTACGACCTCTCGGCGGGGGGATGAACACCGGGGAGCTGTTTTTT. It translates to CASSLRPLGGGMNTGELFF.

This chain connects TRBV10-3 to TRBJ2-1; 8 bases fit TRBD1. Germline CDR1 reads ENHRY; CDR2 reads SYGVKD. The CDR3 runs 14 residues. V gave up 10 bases and J gave up 3 bases; unmatched junction bases: 8. In nucleotides, the CDR3 is TGTGCCACCGGACAGGGTCCCTTCTACAATGAGCAGTTCTTC. Amino acids: CATGQGPFYNEQFF.

V usage is TRBV10-3 and J usage is TRBJ2-7, with D maybe TRBD2 (6 bases). Germline lookup yields CDR1 ENHRY and CDR2 SYGVKD. The CDR3 length is 14 residues. V gave up 8 bases and J gave up 5 bases, with 19 bases separating them. This CDR3 is CAIRLGEVLHEQYF. CDR3 in DNA: TGTGCCATCCGACTAGGGGAGGTTTTACACGAGCAGTACTTC.

This rearrangement joins TRBV5-1 to TRBJ2-3; 11 bases align to TRBD2. The V gene's germline CDR1 is SGHRS and CDR2 YFSETQ. V was clipped by 3 bases and J by 2 bases; unmatched bases: 14. This CDR3 is built from 19 residues. The CDR3 loop is CASSYQNAGTSGFTDTQYF. The DNA for the CDR3 is TGCGCCAGCAGCTACCAGAATGCCGGGACTAGCGGATTCACAGATACGCAGTATTTT.

The J gene is TRBJ2-5, the V gene TRBV29-1; TRBD2 might be the D (6 bases). CDR3 length: 14 residues. V was cut by 3 bases and J by 4 bases, with 15 bases left in between. Germline-derived CDR1 and CDR2 are SQVTM and ANQGSEA. The CDR3, as DNA: TGCAGCGTTGATAAGGGCAGGAGGGGAGAGACCCAGTACTTC. Its translation: CSVDKGRRGETQYF.

This chain links TRBV7-8 with TRBJ1-4, with D unclear. CDR1 is SGHVS and CDR2 is FQNEAQ in the germline V gene. The V end lost 1 base, the J end lost 7 bases, and 4 bases lay between the germline ends. This CDR3 region has 12 residues. CDR3 region: CASSLVREKLFF. The CDR3 DNA reads TGTGCCAGCAGCTTAGTTCGTGAAAAACTGTTTTTT.

This clone was found a few times. The chain links TRBV27 to TRBJ2-7; D call uncertain. Between the trimmed V and J ends, which lost 8 bases and 0 bases, there was a span of 8 bases. The CDR3 has 12 residues. Germline CDR1 is MNHEY and CDR2 is SMNVEV (reference sequence). CDR3 in amino acids: CASYSVSYEQYF. CDR3 sequence (DNA): TGTGCCAGCTACTCTGTCTCCTACGAGCAGTACTTC.

The V gene is TRBV4-2, the J gene TRBJ2-1, with 8 bases identical to TRBD2. The V gene end was trimmed by 4 bases and the J gene end by 7 bases; junction bases not matched to a gene: 9. Germline assignment: CDR1 LGHNA and CDR2 YNFKEQ. CDR3 size: 15 residues. The CDR3 is CASSPPGVAGNEQFF. For the CDR3, the DNA is TGTGCCAGCAGCCCTCCTGGGGTAGCGGGGAATGAGCAGTTCTTC.

The chain employs TRBV6-1 and TRBJ1-5; 7 nucleotides agree with TRBD1. The junction had 6 bases not matched to a gene; V was cut back by 10 bases and J by 0 bases. The germline gives CDR1 MNHNS, CDR2 SASEGT. CDR3 size: 14 residues. The chain's CDR3 is CATGQEYSNQPQHF. The CDR3, as DNA: TGTGCCACCGGACAGGAGTATAGCAATCAGCCCCAGCATTTT.

The genes are TRBV4-3 and TRBJ2-7; TRBD2 matches at 7 bases. The CDR3 covers 13 residues. Trimming removed 3 bases from V and 4 bases from J; junction bases left unmatched: 3. CDR1 is LGHNA and CDR2 is YSLEER in the germline V gene. Here the CDR3 DNA reads TGCGCCAGCAGCCATAGCGGGCATTACGAGCAGTACTTC. It encodes CASSHSGHYEQYF.

The chain combines TRBV7-6 with TRBJ2-1; D is perhaps TRBD2 (6 bases). The germline V gene has CDR1 SGHVS and CDR2 FNYEAQ. V lost 1 base and J lost 4, with 8 bases in between. The CDR3 spans 14 residues. CDR3 amino acids: CASSLEAGYNEQFF. CDR3 DNA sequence: TGTGCCAGCAGCTTAGAAGCGGGTTACAATGAGCAGTTCTTC. The complete variable domain, with remaining parts taken from reference TRBV7-6 and TRBJ2-1, reads GAGVSQSPRYKVTKRGQDVALRCDPISGHVSLYWYRQALGQGPEFLTYFNYEAQQDKSGLPNDRFSAERPEGSISTLTIQRTEQRDSAMYRCASSLEAGYNEQFFGPGTRLTVL.